This T cell receptor (beta chain) was documented in a study of graft-versus-host responses after intestinal transplantation. Study-level information: Recipients uniformly received anti-thymocyte globulin induction, followed by tacrolimus and steroids for roughly three years. Study results and limitations: With peak circulating GvH clone levels came an association with early post-transplant HvG declines. Analysis identified GvH clones in recipient marrow, with some appearing first in ileum or blood.

Only in-frame clones appear in the TCRdb table, and some are missing; sequencing was by immunoSEQ multiplex PCR. The sample lists 75,000 to 100,000 clones; around 88% were seen once. This clone was counted once. Antigen unknown. The CDR3 runs to 15 residues. With 2 bases removed from V and 0 bases from J, the gap between germline ends came to 11 bases. Germline lookup yields CDR1 SGHRS and CDR2 YFSETQ. The sequence was collected from a human patient who received an intestinal transplant, so some T cells may come from the graft donor. The J gene is TRBJ2-5, the V gene TRBV5-1, with TRBD1 as a possible D gene (6 bases). The sample in question was PBMCs, obtained 255 days after intestinal transplant. The CDR3 sequence is CASSFGTQYQETQYF. The CDR3 bases are TGCGCCAGCAGCTTCGGGACACAGTACCAAGAGACCCAGTACTTC.